Listed below are T cell receptor beta chains from one sample, sequenced in a study of breast tumors, draining lymph nodes, adjacent tissues. Via MiXCR, TCRdb re-called the multiplex PCR reads, giving one row per CDR3 protein. Of some 130,000 distinct CDR3 sequences in the sample, 21% were seen once. Sequencing was carried out using axillary lymph node tissue. The receptor set was obtained from a female donor with breast cancer. Some clones in this sample may be carry-over from other donors' samples. The conserved cysteine and the conserved F or W are not part of the CDR3 here. Fields, in order: V gene, J gene, CDR3 protein.

>TRBV9|TRBJ2-3
ASSALLTDTQY
>TRBV20-1|TRBJ2-2
SAFRQGATGELF
>TRBV4-1|TRBJ1-2
ASSPPAGTGIGYT
>TRBV28|TRBJ1-6
ASSPPRGLNSPLH
>TRBV12-3/TRBV12-4|TRBJ1-6
ASRQTGINSPLH
>TRBV7-9|TRBJ1-1
ASSLHGRNTEAF
>TRBV20-1|TRBJ2-3
SATQGLAGSTDTQY
>TRBV18|TRBJ2-1
ASSLSTSGKGNEQF
>TRBV2|TRBJ1-2
ASTDGTGYT
>TRBV7-9|TRBJ2-2
ASSLAAGGGELF
>TRBV20-1|TRBJ2-7
SARPVGPYEQY
>TRBV29-1|TRBJ2-1
SGQGGAYNEQF
>TRBV6-5|TRBJ2-3
ASSYRQGIPTDTQY
>TRBV19|TRBJ1-5
ASTTVYSNQPQH
>TRBV7-6|TRBJ2-1
ASSVEASGSSSEQF
>TRBV28|TRBJ1-2
ASTPFLLAANLGYT
>TRBV7-3|TRBJ2-3
ASSGGLAGGADTQY
>TRBV19|TRBJ2-3
ASSRMGLRGGTDTQY
>TRBV7-3|TRBJ2-5
ASSAQQGETQY
>TRBV5-8|TRBJ2-1
ASSLSGRSYNEQF
>TRBV5-4|TRBJ2-3
ASSSGAERLTDTQY
>TRBV5-4|TRBJ2-7
ASTSTGGNYEQY
>TRBV2|TRBJ2-7
ASSEDRGYGEQY
>TRBV9|TRBJ2-3
ASSAPRGQEIGGTDTQY
>TRBV7-2|TRBJ2-5
ASSLGGGRGQETQY
>TRBV19|TRBJ2-1
ASTRRDGPYNEQF
>TRBV5-1|TRBJ1-5
ASSLDAGSNQPQH
>TRBV5-6|TRBJ2-5
ASSGRTSGRYQETQY
>TRBV6-5|TRBJ2-3
ASSYSTSGITSDTQY
>TRBV12-5|TRBJ1-1
ASGQGVLNTEAF
>TRBV28|TRBJ2-1
ASFRERQF
>TRBV5-1|TRBJ2-7
ASSLDPGGYEQY
>TRBV18|TRBJ1-2
ASSPSGAAYYGYT
>TRBV15|TRBJ1-2
ATSKNDRANYGYT
>TRBV5-1|TRBJ1-5
ASSPGQGDQPQH
>TRBV6-2/TRBV6-3|TRBJ2-7
ASSYWVHEQY
>TRBV6-1|TRBJ2-6
ASDRGWTGANVLT
>TRBV30|TRBJ1-2
ASTGEEPYT
>TRBV5-1|TRBJ2-3
ASSPGLAGGPNTDTQY
>TRBV5-1|TRBJ2-2
ASSLGTGGTGELF
>TRBV6-5|TRBJ2-1
ATAVTGYYNEQF
>TRBV5-4|TRBJ1-4
ASSIVGSEKLF
>TRBV5-6|TRBJ1-2
ASTPIGQAPYGYT
>TRBV9|TRBJ2-1
ASSVGEAQRYNEQF
>TRBV11-2|TRBJ2-5
ASSFLAGGPQETQY
>TRBV6-5|TRBJ1-2
ASSYSNRRGYT
>TRBV11-3|TRBJ2-7
ASSSGTGDEQY
>TRBV10-3|TRBJ1-2
AISTDRQNYGYT
>TRBV20-1|TRBJ1-2
SAYAERYT
>TRBV3-1|TRBJ2-7
ASSQREGIGEY
>TRBV20-1|TRBJ1-4
SARQSYNEKLF
>TRBV4-1|TRBJ2-2
ASSQWTQKNTGELF
>TRBV20-1|TRBJ2-1
SARVQGWTSGSEEQF